These 19 T cell receptor beta chains were all obtained from the same sample, sequenced in a study of regulatory and conventional T cells in RAG deficiency. Genomic DNA came from blood conventional CD4+ T cells gated CD25-low CD127-high. Only in-frame clones appear in the TCRdb table, and some are missing; sequencing was by immunoSEQ multiplex PCR. This table has tens of thousands of clones, about 96% appearing once. These data were also reused for a study on regulatory T cells. Per that study: The PCR used 52 TRBV and 13 TRBJ primers.

Sequenced sample: CD25- CD4+ T cells sorted from blood. Receptors were obtained from a human donor in good health.

The chain links TRBV25-1 to TRBJ1-2; weak D call: TRBD1 (6 bases). CDR1 and CDR2 (germline): MGHDK, SYGVNS. Trimming took off 4 bases at V and 0 bases at J, with 12 bases between the two ends. There are 15 residues in the CDR3. The CDR3 spells CASSGWPGANYGYTF. In DNA, the CDR3 is TGTGCCAGCAGTGGTTGGCCAGGGGCTAACTATGGCTACACCTTC.

The gene calls are TRBV29-1 and TRBJ1-2; maybe TRBD1 (6 bases). There are 19 residues in the CDR3. Germline V gene data show CDR1 as SQVTM and CDR2 as ANQGSEA. V was clipped by 3 bases and J by 3 bases, with 29 bases between them. The CDR3 protein is CSVDSGGGEGVTTHYGYTF. As DNA, the CDR3 is TGCAGCGTTGATTCGGGCGGGGGCGAAGGAGTAACAACTCACTATGGCTACACCTTC.

This chain joins TRBV5-1 and TRBJ2-5; TRBD2 is a possible D gene (5 bases). Looked up from germline, CDR1 is SGHRS and CDR2 is YFSETQ. V was cut by 4 bases and J by 0 bases, with 13 bases left in between. The CDR3 has 15 amino acids. The CDR3 coding sequence is TGCGCCAGCAGCCCCCTAGCCGGACACCAAGAGACCCAGTACTTC. Its protein product is CASSPLAGHQETQYF.

The chain recombines TRBV7-3 with TRBJ2-4, with a possible D match to TRBD2 (6 bases). The V end was cut by 3 bases, the J end by 7 bases, with 10 bases between. Germline lookup yields CDR1 SGHTA and CDR2 FQGTGA. This CDR3 comprises 13 residues. The CDR3 DNA reads TGTGCCAGCAGCTTGGGGGGTACCAACATTCAGTACTTC. It yields the protein CASSLGGTNIQYF.

V and J are TRBV5-1 and TRBJ1-1; 7 nucleotides match TRBD1. Germline trimming cut 4 bases from V and 1 base from J; bases unmatched to any gene: 7. The germline CDR1 and CDR2 sequences are SGHRS and YFSETQ. The CDR3 totals 15 residues. For the CDR3, the DNA is TGCGCCAGCAGCCCACAGACAGGGCGGAACACTGAAGCTTTCTTT. It translates to CASSPQTGRNTEAFF.

In its sample, this clone was seen a few times. The chain has TRBV5-8 and TRBJ1-4; TRBD1 is a possible D gene (5 bases). V shed 4 bases and J shed 8 bases, with 15 bases lying between them. Germline CDR1 reads SGHTS; CDR2 reads YDEGEE. The CDR3 runs 14 residues. The CDR3 loop reads CASSRRTLMEKLFF. The CDR3 DNA follows: TGTGCCAGCAGCCGCAGGACACTCATGGAAAAACTGTTTTTT.

In its sample, this clone was seen once. The sample holds other DNA sequences that translate to the same CDR3. This chain connects TRBV5-4 to TRBJ1-1; 8 positions match TRBD1. The CDR3 is made up of 15 amino acids. Germline V gene sequence: CDR1 SGHNT, CDR2 YYREEE (reference sequence). Trimming removed 0 bases from V and 2 bases from J; junction bases left unmatched: 3. For the CDR3, the DNA is TGTGCCAGCAGCTTGGGGACAGGGCGCAACACTGAAGCTTTCTTT. It yields the protein CASSLGTGRNTEAFF.

The chain employs TRBV5-6 and TRBJ1-2; 11 nucleotides match TRBD1. CDR1 and CDR2 from the germline V gene are SGHDT and YYEEEE. With V trimmed by 3 bases and J by 5 bases, 9 bases remained unmatched. This CDR3 has 16 residues. The CDR3 DNA reads TGTGCCAGCAGCTCTGAAGGGACAGGGGGGATGTATGGCTACACCTTC. Protein product: CASSSEGTGGMYGYTF. Full variable domain (missing parts from reference TRBV5-6 and TRBJ1-2): DAGVTQSPTHLIKTRGQQVTLRCSPKSGHDTVSWYQQALGQGPQFIFQYYEEEERQRGNFPDRFSGHQFPNYSSELNVNALLLGDSALYLCASSSEGTGGMYGYTFGSGTRLTVV.

The chain joins TRBV6-5 to TRBJ2-4; possible D gene TRBD1, 6 bases. Trimming removed 7 bases at V and 0 bases at J, with 13 bases between. Germline V gene lookup returns CDR1 MNHEY and CDR2 SVGAGI. This CDR3 is 15 amino acids long. The CDR3 sequence is CASNLGTKAKNIQYF. The CDR3 DNA follows: TGTGCCAGCAACCTAGGGACAAAAGCCAAAAACATTCAGTACTTC.

The rearrangement links TRBV5-6 to TRBJ2-1, with D maybe TRBD2 (5 bases). Germline V gene lookup returns CDR1 SGHDT and CDR2 YYEEEE. Trimming pared 4 bases from V and 12 bases from J, leaving 14 bases between. This CDR3 is 12 amino acids long. The CDR3 here is CASSLYPSGQFF. DNA of the CDR3: TGTGCCAGCAGCCTATACCCGAGCGGGCAGTTCTTC.

The gene calls are TRBV11-2 and TRBJ1-2; D gene uncertain. V lost 3 bases and J lost 8, with 10 bases in between. The germline CDR1 and CDR2 sequences are SGHAT and FQNNGV. The CDR3 totals 12 residues. The DNA of the CDR3 is TGTGCCAGCAGCTTGCCCAGGAGGGGCTACACCTTC. Encoded protein: CASSLPRRGYTF.

The rearrangement links TRBV29-1 to TRBJ1-1, with a possible D match to TRBD1 (5 bases). CDR1 and CDR2 from the germline V gene are SQVTM and ANQGSEA. The V end lost 4 bases, the J end lost 4 bases, and 10 bases lay between the germline ends. The CDR3 spans 12 residues. The CDR3 loop reads CSVVRGGTEAFF. The CDR3 DNA sequence: TGCAGCGTTGTACGCGGGGGCACTGAAGCTTTCTTT.

The rearrangement joins TRBV7-6 to TRBJ2-3; TRBD1 matches 7 bases. Trimming at V came to 1 base and at J to 3 bases, leaving 7 bases not matched to a gene. The CDR3 contains 16 residues. Germline V gives CDR1 SGHVS, CDR2 FNYEAQ. DNA of the CDR3: TGTGCCAGCAGCTTAGGGTCTAGCAGGGGGACAGATACGCAGTATTTT. Amino acids: CASSLGSSRGTDTQYF.

CDR3 residues: CASSYLGQKAFF. The DNA of the CDR3 is TGTGCCAGCAGTTACCTGGGACAGAAGGCTTTCTTT. The gene calls are TRBV6-5 and TRBJ1-1; 7 bases match TRBD1. Trimming removed 2 bases from V and 11 bases from J; junction bases left unmatched: 5. The CDR3 loop spans 12 amino acids. The germline V gene encodes CDR1 MNHEY and CDR2 SVGAGI.

The rearrangement joins TRBV7-3 to TRBJ1-1; 7 nucleotides line up with TRBD1. Germline V gene sequence: CDR1 SGHTA, CDR2 FQGTGA. Trimming cost V 5 bases and J 1 base; bases outside gene matches: 7. The CDR3 loop spans 15 amino acids. In nucleotides, the CDR3 is TGTGCCAGCAGCCCTCGGACAGGCGGGAACACTGAAGCTTTCTTT. It encodes CASSPRTGGNTEAFF.

This clone appeared once. The chain couples TRBV5-6 to TRBJ2-5; TRBD1 agrees at 9 bases. Germline-derived CDR1 and CDR2 are SGHDT and YYEEEE. The length of the CDR3 is 18 residues. V lost 4 bases to trimming and J lost 1 base; unmatched junction nucleotides: 14. The CDR3 sequence is CASSTPTGGGGFQETQYF. As DNA, the CDR3 is TGTGCCAGCAGCACACCGACAGGGGGAGGGGGCTTCCAAGAGACCCAGTACTTC.

In this sample, this clone turned up once. J is TRBJ2-5 and V is TRBV27; 8 bases align to TRBD2. This CDR3 is 15 amino acids long. The V and J ends lost 0 bases and 7 bases, in that order; junction bases with no gene match: 7. In germline, CDR1 is MNHEY, CDR2 SMNVEV (reference sequence). CDR3: CASSLSIGGAGTQYF. CDR3 nucleotide sequence: TGTGCCAGCAGTTTATCTATCGGGGGGGCGGGGACCCAGTACTTC.

The J gene is TRBJ2-5, the V gene TRBV6-1; 7 bases are shared with TRBD1. V trimming: 6 bases; J trimming: 0 bases; junction bases outside the gene matches: 7. Germline lookup yields CDR1 MNHNS and CDR2 SASEGT. The CDR3 has 15 amino acids. The CDR3 DNA sequence: TGTGCCAGCAGCCGATTAACAGGGGACCAAGAGACCCAGTACTTC. Translating gives CASSRLTGDQETQYF.

The chain joins TRBV11-2 to TRBJ2-7; 8 bases align to TRBD1. Germline values: CDR1 SGHAT, CDR2 FQNNGV. CDR3 length: 12 residues. Here the CDR3 DNA reads TGTGCTACGGGCAGGGGGCCCTACGAGCAGTACTTC. Its translation: CATGRGPYEQYF.